The subject of this entry is one T cell receptor (beta chain). Here immunoSEQ multiplex PCR was the method, and the copy in TCRdb shows in-frame clones only, minus some. Here the sample spans tens of thousands of clones, 82% being singletons. V was shortened by 0 bases and J by 3 bases, with 16 bases between the two germline ends. CDR1 is WSHSY, CDR2 SAAADI, per germline. The CDR3 has 17 amino acids. This sample was included in a study of PD-L1 blockade in urothelial cancer. The rearrangement links TRBV10-2 to TRBJ2-3; weak D call: TRBD2 (5 bases). The specimen comprised PBMCs, sampled around atezolizumab (anti-PD-L1) treatment. The clonotype comes from a man in his 70s with urothelial cancer. The chain's CDR3 is CASSESGGRVGTDTQYF. The CDR3 coding sequence is TGCGCCAGCAGTGAGTCTGGTGGGAGAGTCGGGACAGATACGCAGTATTTT.